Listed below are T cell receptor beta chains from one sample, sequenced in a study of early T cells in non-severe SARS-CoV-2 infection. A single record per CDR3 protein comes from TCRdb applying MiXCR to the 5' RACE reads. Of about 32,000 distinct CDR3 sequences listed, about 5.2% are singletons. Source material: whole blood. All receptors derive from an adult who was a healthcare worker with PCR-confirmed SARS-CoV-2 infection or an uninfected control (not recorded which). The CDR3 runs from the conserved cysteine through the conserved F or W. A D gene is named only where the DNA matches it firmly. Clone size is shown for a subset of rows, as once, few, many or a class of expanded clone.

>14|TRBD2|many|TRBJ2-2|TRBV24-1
TGTGCCACCAGGGGACTAGCGGACACCGGGGAGCTGTTTTTT
CATRGLADTGELFF
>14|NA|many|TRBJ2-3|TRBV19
TGTGCCTCCCAAGGGCCAGGGGATACAGATACGCAGTATTTT
CASQGPGDTDTQYF
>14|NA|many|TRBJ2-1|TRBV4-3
TGCGCCAGCAGCGCCGAGAGCTCCTACAATGAGCAGTTCTTC
CASSAESSYNEQFF
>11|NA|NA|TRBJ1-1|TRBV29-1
TGCAGCGTTTCCCAATACACTGAAGCTTTCTTT
CSVSQYTEAFF
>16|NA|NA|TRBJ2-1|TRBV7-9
TGTGCCAGCAGCCTCCCCGTGGAGCGGAGTTACAATGAGCAGTTCTTC
CASSLPVERSYNEQFF
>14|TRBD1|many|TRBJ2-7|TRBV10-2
TGCGCCAGCAGTGAGTCGGGACAGGGCTACGAGCAGTACTTC
CASSESGQGYEQYF
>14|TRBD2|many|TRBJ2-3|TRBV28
TGTGCCACCCGTCTCGGGAGGGGTACAGATACGCAGTATTTT
CATRLGRGTDTQYF
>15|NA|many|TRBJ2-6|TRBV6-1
TGTGCCAGCAGTGAATCTGAGGCTGGGGCCAACGTCCTGACTTTC
CASSESEAGANVLTF
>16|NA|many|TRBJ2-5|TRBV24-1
TGTGCCACCAGTGGAAGAGCGGGCCCCCAGCAAGAGACCCAGTACTTC
CATSGRAGPQQETQYF
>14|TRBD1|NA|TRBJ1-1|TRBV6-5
TGTGCCAGCATCAAAGGGGGCCCAAACACTGAAGCTTTCTTT
CASIKGGPNTEAFF